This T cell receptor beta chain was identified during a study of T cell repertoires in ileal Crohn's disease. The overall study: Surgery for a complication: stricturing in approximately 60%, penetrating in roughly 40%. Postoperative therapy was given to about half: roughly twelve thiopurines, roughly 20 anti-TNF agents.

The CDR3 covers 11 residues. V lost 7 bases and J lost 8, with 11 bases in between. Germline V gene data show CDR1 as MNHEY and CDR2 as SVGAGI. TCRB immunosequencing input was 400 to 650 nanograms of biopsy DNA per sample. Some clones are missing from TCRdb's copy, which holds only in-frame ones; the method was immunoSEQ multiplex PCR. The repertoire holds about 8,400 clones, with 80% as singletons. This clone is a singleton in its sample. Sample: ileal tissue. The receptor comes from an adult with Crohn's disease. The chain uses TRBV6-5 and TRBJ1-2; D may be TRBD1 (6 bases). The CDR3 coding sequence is TGTGCCAGCACACAGGGAATCGGCTACACCTTC. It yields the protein CASTQGIGYTF.